The entry that follows covers one T cell receptor beta chain sequence. Assay: immunoSEQ multiplex PCR; the TCRdb copy retains only in-frame clones and omits some. The repertoire holds about 70,000 clones, with approximately 91% as singletons. The entry originates in a study of T cell changes during pregnancy in multiple sclerosis. The CDR3 is 16 residues long. Trimming shortened V by 6 bases and J by 2 bases, and 20 bases separated the two germline ends. CDR1 MRHNA and CDR2 SNTAGT come from the germline V gene. The receptor's source is a female donor with multiple sclerosis, enrolled in a pregnancy study. The chain combines TRBV6-4 with TRBJ2-7; the D is unclear. Source: CD4+ T cells from peripheral blood mononuclear cells, taken after pregnancy. CDR3 DNA: TGTGCCAGCAGAGCCATCGGCAGGATGAGAGCCTACGAGCAGTACTTC. This encodes CASRAIGRMRAYEQYF.